These 26 T cell receptor beta chains were all obtained from the same sample, sequenced in a study of Ad26.COV2.S vaccination and SARS-CoV-2 variants. Assay: immunoSEQ multiplex PCR; the TCRdb copy retains only in-frame clones and omits some. The repertoire holds about 480,000 clones, with roughly 89% as singletons. Treatment: roughly 18 received Ad26.COV2.S at low or high dose, single or two shots; five or six received placebo; per-sample allocation not given. Collection of samples fell on day 63 after the first vaccine or placebo injection. This material consisted of peripheral blood, taken in a trial of Ad26.COV2.S vaccine versus placebo. The receptors here all came from a person aged 18 to 65 who received the Ad26.COV2.S COVID-19 vaccine or a placebo.

The V call is TRBV30, the J call TRBJ1-4; D remains ambiguous. The CDR3 spans 11 residues. Trimming took off 8 bases at V and 7 bases at J, with 11 bases between the two ends. Looked up from germline, CDR1 is GTSNPN and CDR2 is SVGIG (reference sequence). This CDR3 is CAAAPGEKLFF. The CDR3 DNA reads TGTGCCGCAGCCCCGGGTGAAAAACTGTTTTTT.

The chain has TRBV3-1 (or the pseudogene TRBV3-2) and TRBJ2-5; D may match TRBD1 or TRBD2 (5 bases each). The germline V and J ends were trimmed by 1 base and 1 base, with 7 bases remaining between them. In germline, CDR1 is LGHDT, CDR2 YNNKEL (reference sequence). This CDR3 comprises 14 residues. DNA of the CDR3: TGTGCCAGCAGCCAAGTGGGACGCCAAGAGACCCAGTACTTC. It codes for CASSQVGRQETQYF.

A few counts support this clone. J is TRBJ1-1 and V is TRBV6-1; D is ambiguous. Germline CDR1 is MNHNS and CDR2 is SASEGT. The CDR3 is 15 residues long. The germline V and J ends were trimmed by 3 bases and 6 bases, with 17 bases remaining between them. CDR3 DNA sequence: TGTGCCAGCAGTGAGCCGGGAGCGATTATTGCTGAAGCTTTCTTT. Translating gives CASSEPGAIIAEAFF.

This clone was observed once. The rearrangement uses TRBV4-3 and TRBJ1-2; possibly TRBD1 for D (5 bases). The CDR3 is made up of 13 amino acids. Germline loops: CDR1 LGHNA, CDR2 YSLEER. Trimming left V 6 bases short and J 0 bases short, with 8 bases between. The CDR3 protein is CASSTRANYGYTF. As DNA, the CDR3 is TGCGCCAGCAGTACCAGGGCTAACTATGGCTACACCTTC.

The genes are TRBV27 and TRBJ2-7; a possible D gene is TRBD2 (6 bases). Germline CDR1 and CDR2: MNHEY and SMNVEV (reference sequence). V shed 9 bases and J shed 6 bases, with 18 bases lying between them. This CDR3 comprises 13 residues. CDR3 DNA sequence: TGTGCCAGTAAGGGAGGTCCCCCCTCCGAGCAGTACTTC. This codes for CASKGGPPSEQYF.

The chain joins TRBV5-1 to TRBJ2-7; D assignment may be TRBD1 or TRBD2 (6 bases each). Trimming cost V 3 bases and J 2 bases, with 15 bases left between them. This CDR3 region has 15 residues. CDR1 SGHRS and CDR2 YFSETQ come from the germline V gene. The CDR3 reads CASSSGGLSPYEQYF. Here the CDR3 DNA reads TGCGCCAGCAGCTCCGGGGGCCTCAGCCCCTACGAGCAGTACTTC.

CDR3 region: CASSLGGGIGELFF. CDR3 DNA: TGTGCCAGCAGCTTGGGTGGGGGCATCGGGGAGCTGTTTTTT. The chain links TRBV5-4 to TRBJ2-2, with D perhaps TRBD1 (6 bases). V lost 0 bases and J lost 7, with 10 bases in between. Germline CDR1 SGHNT, CDR2 YYREEE (reference sequence). The CDR3 is made up of 14 amino acids.

The rearrangement joins TRBV4-3 to TRBJ2-3; 13 bases align to TRBD2. The CDR3 runs 19 residues. Losses at the gene ends were 0 bases for V and 3 bases for J; bases not matched to a gene: 9. Germline V lookup: CDR1 LGHNA, CDR2 YSLEER. CDR3 region: CASSQDLFGLAGETDTQYF. The CDR3 coding sequence is TGCGCCAGCAGCCAAGATCTTTTCGGACTAGCGGGGGAGACAGATACGCAGTATTTT.

This clone is a singleton in its sample. V gene TRBV6-1 combines with J gene TRBJ1-2; the match to TRBD1 covers 9 bases. V lost 2 bases, J lost 7 bases, and 11 bases stayed unmatched. From germline, CDR1 is MNHNS and CDR2 SASEGT. The CDR3 extends over 16 amino acids. The DNA for the CDR3 is TGTGCCAGCAGTGAAACGCAAAACAGGGGGCGCGTTGGCTACACCTTC. Its translation is CASSETQNRGRVGYTF.

The chain carries TRBV3-1 (or the pseudogene TRBV3-2) and TRBJ2-5; 7 nucleotides match TRBD2. V dropped 4 bases and J dropped 2; count of bases not matched to a gene: 7. The V gene's germline CDR1 is LGHDT and CDR2 YNNKEL (reference sequence). This CDR3 contains 15 residues. The CDR3 protein is CASSPASGGQETQYF. CDR3 in DNA: TGTGCCAGCAGCCCGGCCTCGGGGGGACAAGAGACCCAGTACTTC.

This chain connects TRBV9 to TRBJ2-1, with 10 bases aligning to TRBD1. The CDR3 is 14 residues long. Germline V gives CDR1 SGDLS, CDR2 YYNGEE. The trim removed 0 bases at V and 15 bases at J, leaving 9 bases unmatched. In nucleotides, the CDR3 is TGTGCCAGCAGCGTAGTTTGGGACAGGGGACCAGTGTTCTTC. Its protein product is CASSVVWDRGPVFF.

The rearrangement links TRBV5-4 to TRBJ2-2; D not certain. The CDR3 sequence is 13 residues long. Trimming took off 6 bases at V and 7 bases at J, with 13 bases between the two ends. Germline V gives CDR1 SGHNT, CDR2 YYREEE (reference sequence). In DNA form, the CDR3 reads TGTGCCAGCACGAATGCGGAAAACGGGGAGCTGTTTTTT. Its translation is CASTNAENGELFF.

This chain joins TRBV7-2 and TRBJ1-5; no clear D. This CDR3 contains 16 residues. Germline CDR1 is SGHTA and CDR2 is FQGNSA. V was trimmed by 5 bases and J by 4 bases, leaving 18 bases between them. Here the CDR3 DNA reads TGTGCCAGCAGCCCCTTGATCGGGAATGGAAATCAGCCCCAGCATTTT. This codes for CASSPLIGNGNQPQHF.

The rearrangement links TRBV5-1 to TRBJ1-2; no definite D call. The V gene lost 4 bases and the J gene lost 8 bases, with 12 bases spanning the gap. This CDR3 is 12 amino acids long. Looked up from germline, CDR1 is SGHRS and CDR2 is YFSETQ. CDR3 nucleotide sequence: TGCGCCAGCAGCGACAACCAGAGGGGCTACACCTTC. It yields the protein CASSDNQRGYTF. Full variable domain (missing parts from reference TRBV5-1 and TRBJ1-2): KAGVTQTPRYLIKTRGQQVTLSCSPISGHRSVSWYQQTPGQGLQFLFEYFSETQRNKGNFPGRFSGRQFSNSRSEMNVSTLELGDSALYLCASSDNQRGYTFGSGTRLTVV.

The chain employs TRBV11-2 and TRBJ2-1; the D is unclear. V was pared by 4 bases and J by 12 bases, with 19 bases between. This CDR3 has 14 amino acids. CDR1 SGHAT and CDR2 FQNNGV come from the germline V gene. The CDR3 spells CASSSPTVPLGQFF. CDR3 in DNA: TGTGCCAGCAGCTCACCAACCGTTCCACTGGGGCAGTTCTTC.

This clone is a singleton in its sample. V is TRBV2 and J is TRBJ1-1; perhaps TRBD1 as D (5 bases). CDR3 length: 11 amino acids. The germline V gene has CDR1 SNHLY and CDR2 FYNNEI. V was clipped by 6 bases and J by 7 bases, with 9 bases between them. CDR3 in amino acids: CASRRQGEAFF. The DNA of the CDR3 is TGTGCCAGCAGAAGGCAGGGTGAAGCTTTCTTT.

The chain links TRBV27 to TRBJ1-1; unclear D gene. V lost 4 bases to trimming and J lost 5 bases, with 11 bases between them. Germline V gives CDR1 MNHEY, CDR2 SMNVEV (reference sequence). This CDR3 is built from 13 residues. In DNA, the CDR3 is TGTGCCAGCAGTTCCGCCCCGAGTACTGAAGCTTTCTTT. Amino acids: CASSSAPSTEAFF.

This chain uses TRBV5-1 with TRBJ2-5; D unresolved. Germline-derived CDR1 and CDR2 are SGHRS and YFSETQ. This CDR3 has 18 residues. V lost 0 bases and J 1 base, leaving 19 bases between the germline ends. CDR3 loop: CASSLATGLTWGQETQYF. The CDR3 coding sequence is TGCGCCAGCAGCTTGGCCACGGGCCTGACCTGGGGCCAAGAGACCCAGTACTTC. Full variable domain (remainder filled in from reference TRBV5-1 and TRBJ2-5): KAGVTQTPRYLIKTRGQQVTLSCSPISGHRSVSWYQQTPGQGLQFLFEYFSETQRNKGNFPGRFSGRQFSNSRSEMNVSTLELGDSALYLCASSLATGLTWGQETQYFGPGTRLLVL.

The genes are TRBV7-6 and TRBJ2-1, with TRBD2 matching 7 bases. The CDR3 covers 17 residues. Trimming at V came to 1 base and at J to 2 bases, leaving 8 bases not matched to a gene. CDR1 is SGHVS and CDR2 is FNYEAQ in the germline V gene. The DNA for the CDR3 is TGTGCCAGCAGCTTAGTTTCGGGCGGGAGAACCTACAATGAGCAGTTCTTC. The encoded protein is CASSLVSGGRTYNEQFF. Based on the CDR3 plus reference TRBV7-6 and TRBJ2-1, the full variable domain is GAGVSQSPRYKVTKRGQDVALRCDPISGHVSLYWYRQALGQGPEFLTYFNYEAQQDKSGLPNDRFSAERPEGSISTLTIQRTEQRDSAMYRCASSLVSGGRTYNEQFFGPGTRLTVL.

V gene TRBV7-9 combines with J gene TRBJ1-6, with 10 bases lining up with TRBD1. The CDR3 has 14 residues. CDR1 is SEHNR and CDR2 is FQNEAQ in the germline V gene (reference sequence). V trimming: 3 bases; J trimming: 11 bases; junction bases outside the gene matches: 4. CDR3 in amino acids: CASSFGQGVAPLHF. The CDR3, as DNA: TGTGCCAGCAGCTTTGGACAGGGGGTTGCACCCCTCCACTTT.

The chain couples TRBV5-1 to TRBJ2-3; 7 bases match TRBD2. Germline V CDR1 and CDR2: SGHRS, YFSETQ. J gave up 2 bases and V 0 bases, and 6 bases lay outside the gene matches. CDR3 length: 16 amino acids. The CDR3 here is CASSLGTSPSTDTQYF. Here the CDR3 DNA reads TGCGCCAGCAGCTTGGGGACTAGTCCCTCCACAGATACGCAGTATTTT.

The rearrangement joins TRBV7-2 to TRBJ1-1; tentative D call: TRBD1 (5 bases). The CDR3 totals 15 residues. Germline lookup yields CDR1 SGHTA and CDR2 FQGNSA. Trimming took off 4 bases at V and 1 base at J, with 13 bases between the two ends. The CDR3 DNA is TGTGCCAGCAGCTCAGATGACAGAACGAACACTGAAGCTTTCTTT. Translating it yields CASSSDDRTNTEAFF.

The J gene is TRBJ1-5, the V gene TRBV28, with TRBD1 identical over 8 bases. The CDR3 extends over 17 amino acids. V shed 5 bases, J shed 0 bases, and the junction held 9 bases outside the gene matches. Germline values: CDR1 MDHEN, CDR2 SYDVKM. The CDR3 nucleotides are TGTGCCAGCAGTCCTAGGACAGGGTTTATTAGCAATCAGCCCCAGCATTTT. Protein: CASSPRTGFISNQPQHF.

This chain uses TRBV6-5 with TRBJ2-5, with TRBD1 matching over 7 bases. CDR1 MNHEY and CDR2 SVGAGI come from the germline V gene. The trim removed 5 bases at V and 5 bases at J, leaving 5 bases unmatched. The CDR3 totals 13 residues. The CDR3 DNA reads as TGTGCCAGCAGTAGACAGGGTGGGGAGACCCAGTACTTC. Its protein product is CASSRQGGETQYF.

This chain links TRBV10-3 with TRBJ1-5; D is possibly TRBD1 (6 bases). Germline CDR1 reads ENHRY; CDR2 reads SYGVKD. This CDR3 is 18 amino acids long. V lost 3 bases to trimming and J lost 5 bases, with 23 bases between them. The CDR3: CAISEGRRGQRTDQPQHF. CDR3 bases: TGTGCCATCAGTGAAGGGCGGCGCGGACAGCGGACAGATCAGCCCCAGCATTTT.

Notes on this clone: Different DNA sequences within this sample yield the same CDR3. V and J are TRBV28 and TRBJ2-4; D not certain. Germline-derived CDR1 and CDR2 are MDHEN and SYDVKM. The length of the CDR3 is 12 residues. The V end lost 2 bases, the J end lost 5 bases, and 4 bases lay between the germline ends. CDR3: CASSLGENIQYF. The CDR3 DNA is TGTGCCAGCAGTTTAGGGGAAAACATTCAGTACTTC.